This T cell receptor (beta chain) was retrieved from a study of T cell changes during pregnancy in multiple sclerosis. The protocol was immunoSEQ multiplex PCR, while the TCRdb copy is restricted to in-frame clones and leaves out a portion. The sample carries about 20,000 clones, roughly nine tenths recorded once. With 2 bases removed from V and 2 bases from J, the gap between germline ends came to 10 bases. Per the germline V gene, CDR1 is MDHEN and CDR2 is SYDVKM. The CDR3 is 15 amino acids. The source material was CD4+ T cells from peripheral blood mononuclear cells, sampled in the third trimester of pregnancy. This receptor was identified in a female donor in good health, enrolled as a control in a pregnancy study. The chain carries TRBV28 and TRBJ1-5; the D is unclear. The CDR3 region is CASSLGSVGNQPQHF. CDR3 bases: TGTGCCAGCAGTTTAGGTTCGGTGGGCAATCAGCCCCAGCATTTT.